This is a list of T cell receptor beta chains from one sample in a study of T-cell memory formation after mild COVID-19. TCRdb itself ran the 5' RACE reads through MiXCR, one entry per CDR3 protein. Among approximately 570,000 distinct CDR3 sequences listed, more than 15% were seen once. The sample comprised PBMCs or a T cell subset sorted from them (not recorded which). Receptors originate from an adult woman who had mild COVID-19 (a few samples of this study predate the infection). Cell type and time point are not known. The CDR3 runs from the conserved cysteine through the conserved F or W. A D gene is named only where the DNA matches it firmly. Clone size is shown for a subset of rows, as once, few, many or a class of expanded clone.

TRBJ2-5 TRBV12-3/TRBV12-4 . . CASRDRGGGVPETQYF TGTGCCAGCAGAGACCGGGGAGGGGGGGTGCCAGAGACCCAGTACTTC
TRBJ2-7 TRBV6-6 . . CASSYGRESYEQYF TGTGCCAGCAGTTACGGCAGGGAGTCCTACGAGCAGTACTTC
TRBJ1-1 TRBV9 few TRBD1 CASSVWDRDTEAFF TGTGCCAGCAGCGTATGGGACAGGGACACTGAAGCTTTCTTT
TRBJ2-1 TRBV11-2 . TRBD2 CASSLGVLAGAYSYNEQFF TGTGCCAGCAGCTTAGGGGTCCTAGCGGGGGCCTACTCCTACAATGAGCAGTTCTTC
TRBJ2-3 TRBV6-6 once . CASSYSPGVRTDTQYF TGTGCCAGCAGTTACTCGCCGGGGGTAAGAACAGATACGCAGTATTTT
TRBJ2-1 TRBV6-2/TRBV6-3 few TRBD1 CASSRQDRDDNEQFF TGTGCCAGCAGTCGCCAGGACAGGGACGACAATGAGCAGTTCTTC
TRBJ1-2 TRBV10-3 . . CAISELAYGYTF TGTGCCATCAGTGAGTTGGCCTATGGCTACACCTTC
TRBJ2-5 TRBV7-9 . TRBD2 CASSLGAGGPGKTQYF TGTGCCAGCAGCTTAGGAGCGGGAGGGCCCGGGAAGACCCAGTACTTC
TRBJ2-1 TRBV20-1 once TRBD2 CSGEREDLNEQFF TGCAGTGGTGAGCGGGAGGATCTCAATGAGCAGTTCTTC
TRBJ2-7 TRBV27 many . CASSLSRGRRGVFHEQYF TGTGCCAGCAGTTTATCCCGAGGACGGCGCGGGGTCTTCCACGAGCAGTACTTC
TRBJ2-2 TRBV12-3/TRBV12-4 many TRBD1 CASGDSGHTGELFF TGTGCCAGCGGGGACAGCGGTCACACCGGGGAGCTGTTTTTT
TRBJ2-1 TRBV7-9 . . CASSLGGGAVINEQFF TGTGCCAGCAGCTTAGGCGGGGGCGCGGTAATCAATGAGCAGTTCTTC
TRBJ2-1 TRBV2 few . CASSERRTSYNEQFF TGTGCCAGCAGTGAACGAAGGACGTCCTACAATGAGCAGTTCTTC
TRBJ1-5 TRBV15 few TRBD1 CATSVRTGVFSNQPQHF TGTGCCACCAGCGTTAGGACAGGCGTCTTTTCCAATCAGCCCCAGCATTTT
TRBJ2-1 TRBV5-6 . . CASSPSVDEQFF TGTGCCAGCAGCCCTTCAGTGGATGAGCAGTTCTTC
TRBJ1-3 TRBV20-1 few . CSASKGQAGNTIYF TGCAGTGCTAGCAAGGGGCAGGCTGGAAACACCATATATTTT
TRBJ2-1 TRBV7-9 few . CASRGPESSYNEQFF TGTGCCAGCAGAGGACCCGAATCGTCCTACAATGAGCAGTTCTTC
TRBJ2-7 TRBV25-1 . TRBD2 CASRTSGNDEQYF TGTGCCAGCCGGACTAGCGGGAACGACGAGCAGTACTTC
TRBJ2-1 TRBV12-3/TRBV12-4 many TRBD2 CASRWASGGTNEQFF TGTGCCAGCAGGTGGGCTAGCGGGGGTACTAATGAGCAGTTCTTC